This section outlines one TCR beta chain sequence together with its context. This clonotype was seen many times. Its recognized antigen is unknown. Within one base of it there is no much larger clone, and no base qualities were kept. The sample belongs to a study of blood T cells in healthy people across ages (dated by TCRdb to between 2014 and 2017). General notes on the study: In model experiments, template switching captured about one uniquely barcoded TCR beta cDNA molecule for every two T cells. Age-related changes in TCR beta repertoire diversity were measured in the study by deep sequencing normalized with unique cDNA molecular identifiers. The donors were divided into four age groups: young (average around 16 years), middle-aged (roughly 42), aged (about 56) and long-lived (around 87). To avoid experimental bias, donors of different ages were randomly spread across the sequencing lanes. Using the same blood draw, the study looked at two additional independent replicas of 1 million unique cDNA reads for two donors, one aged 18 to 29 and the other aged 80 or older. On the study overall, not on this receptor specifically: Donor CMV infection status was unknown, potentially confounding age-related changes in expanded clonotypes. Since profiling was done on bulk unsorted PBMCs, naive and antigen-experienced compartments could not be conclusively compared. There was a strong correlation between observed TCR beta diversity and the percentage of naive T cells measured by flow cytometry. Estimates of total diversity based on one million sequenced T cells were considered lower bounds and underestimates. Observed TCR beta diversity per million T cells fell roughly linearly with age, and a significant reduction was already apparent by age around 40. Compared with the aged group, more naive CD4+ T cells, fewer expanded clones and increased TCR diversity were shown by the long-lived group, suggesting age selection.

The CDR3 measures 14 amino acids from cysteine to phenylalanine. This entry keeps only the CDR3 DNA: 42 bases, framed from base 1. CDR1 and CDR2, looked up from the germline V gene, are SGHTA and FQGNSA. Compared with germline, V lacks 5 bases and J lacks 3 bases; bases without a gene match: 7. Preparation of the library involved 5' RACE. Instrument on record: Illumina HiSeq 2500. A second PCR of roughly 7 to 12 cycles was run with a J-beta primer mix and a sample-barcoded 5' primer. A template-switch 5' adaptor carrying 12 random nucleotides introduced a unique molecular identifier onto each TCR beta cDNA molecule. Each sample yielded at least 3 million CDR3-containing paired-end reads. The Mint cDNA synthesis kit, primed by a TRBC-specific oligonucleotide, was used to synthesize first-strand cDNA from all RNA. Following uracil-DNA glycosylase treatment, a first 18-cycle PCR with universal primers M1SS and BC2_uni_R was performed on all cDNA. Per the original workflow: Normalization of each sample was performed by random selection of 1 million high-quality reads, each carrying a distinct molecular identifier. Reads with shared molecular identifiers were discarded instead of being binned into consensus sequences. MiTCR, set to a Q25 quality threshold and the strictest error-elimination algorithm, was used for CDR3 identification, clonotype clustering and error correction. A nonparametric unseen species model using Euler transformation provided a lower-bound estimate of total TCR beta diversity. Using fastp trimming at Q25 and MiXCR clonotype assembly, TCRdb reanalyzed the public sequencing data and kept in-frame beta chains. Every distinct CDR3 protein forms one entry, paired with its most common genes and DNA. TCRdb, rather than the study authors, made the V and J calls. This sample is represented by over a million distinct CDR3 sequences; less than 45% of them were singletons. About 3.8% of the sample is held by the ten biggest clonotypes.

The roughly 37 donors, aged about 6 to 95 years, were systemically healthy Caucasian individuals from Russia. Each donor gave around 9.5 milliliters of peripheral blood, collected into EDTA-treated Vacutainer tubes. Ficoll-Paque density-gradient centrifugation was used to isolate PBMCs, with at least 6.5 million obtained per sample. Trizol reagent was used to extract total RNA from PBMCs, with at least 5 micrograms per sample. For every donor, an aliquot of PBMCs went through flow cytometry to measure the percentages of naive CD45RAhigh/CD27high T cells. The source of this sequence is a woman aged 18-35 years in good health. Material: blood. Rearrangement joined TRBV7-2 to TRBJ2-7, and TRBD1 aligns with 7 junction nucleotides. The CDR3 protein: CASSPRQGFYEQYF. The DNA reads TGTGCCAGCAGCCCCCGACAGGGTTTCTACGAGCAGTACTTC. Full variable domain (CDR3 extended with the reference TRBV7-2 and TRBJ2-7 proteins): GAGVSQSPSNKVTEKGKDVELRCDPISGHTALYWYRQSLGQGLEFLIYFQGNSAPDKSGLPSDRFSAERTGGSVSTLTIQRTQQEDSAVYLCASSPRQGFYEQYFGPGTRLTVT.